This T cell receptor (beta chain) emerged from a study of shared clonotypes between healthy human individuals (TCRdb year 2020). For context, the study as a whole: The cohort included a few men and a couple of women between 18 and 49 years of age. For each donor, CD4 naive and CD4 memory were each run on three plates, CD8 naive on two plates, and CD8 memory on one plate. To estimate repertoire size and how much clonotypes are shared between individuals, the study performed deep sequencing of blood TCR repertoires from roughly five healthy adults. Different laboratories and diverse techniques were used to prepare libraries and sequence TCR repertoires, to increase sequencing depth and limit assay-specific biases. Per donor, leukapheresis produced somewhere between about 0.8 and 9.5 billion PBMCs. Overall study outcomes, separate from this receptor: Pairwise subsampling indicated that sequencing depth was expected to affect the degree of clonotype sharing among donors. The small number of donors limited the genetic and exposure-history diversity represented. Compared with non-shared clonotypes, the clonotypes found in all four sorted-subset donors had higher generation probabilities. Estimated clonotype richness was generally larger for naive than for memory subsets. Sampling was limited to blood, and TCR repertoires in tissue likely differ from TCR repertoires in blood. When four donors were compared, the shared fraction of clonotypes was roughly 5% for naive CD4, around 3.5% for naive CD8, roughly 2.3% for memory CD4, and less than 0.45% for memory CD8. Rarefaction of sorted-subset datasets indicated incomplete sequencing despite the large sequencing depth.

The donors were healthy, HIV-negative adults who had no recently reported acute infections or vaccinations. All donors were Caucasian adults living in Nashville, Tennessee, USA. CD4+ T cells were enriched through magnetic negative selection, after which naive cells were positively selected on CD45RA and the remaining negative fraction served as the memory subset. Blood was obtained by leukapheresis, after which PBMCs were separated by Ficoll-Histopaque density gradient centrifugation and cryopreserved in liquid nitrogen vapor phase. Analytical flow cytometry was used to check the purity and quantity of every magnetically sorted T cell population. Each sorted fraction had its genomic DNA isolated and then quantified by UV absorbance on a Nanodrop 2000c. Cut back by 3 bases and 7 bases, the V and J ends lie 14 bases apart. The germline V gene encodes CDR1 SGDLS and CDR2 YYNGEE. The CDR3, from cysteine to phenylalanine, totals 14 residues. Only the CDR3 part of the read is kept: 42 bases, read in frame from the first base.

This clone was detected only once. Its antigen specificity is not known. Qualities for individual bases were not recorded, and no much larger clone is one base off. Using the deep immunoSEQ assay, multiplex PCR amplified TCR CDR3 regions from genomic DNA. For each cell subset, the extracted genomic DNA was distributed evenly across all wells of several immunoSEQ 96-well plates, and each plate served as one replicate. For sorted subsets, approximately 210 ng genomic DNA, equal to approximately 30,000 T cell genomes, was loaded into each replicate PCR. Purified libraries were quantified with a Qubit 3.0 fluorometer, sized on a Bioanalyzer 2100, and re-quantified with the KAPA Library Quantification kit. A separate single-read 150-cycle Illumina NextSeq 550 flow cell was used to sequence each immunoSEQ 96-well plate. Per the authors' processing: The immunoSEQ output contained only junctional sequences without quality scores, so filtering could not match that applied to full-length reads. Sequences were annotated with PyIR, a Python wrapper for IgBLAST v1.9, using IMGT germline references to assign V/J genes and CDR3. Reads were removed for weak V/J assignments (E-value above 1e-6), missing CDR3, stop codons, out-of-frame junctions, or ambiguous translated residues. V3J clonotypes were defined as sequences sharing an identical inferred V gene, J gene, and CDR3 amino acid sequence. To compute the percentage overlap between repertoires, the number of shared unique clonotypes was divided by the size of the smaller repertoire. Repertoire richness was assessed with RTK rarefaction, the Chao1 estimator, and Recon v2.1 estimates of unobserved clonotypes. OLGA was used to compute generation probabilities for all TCRbeta clonotypes that the gDNA method yielded from a handful of donors. Sourced from immuneACCESS, this table was stored by TCRdb with only in-frame sequences that have V and J called. A share of the clones is absent; for the studies checked, an unresolved V gene accounts for under half, and the remainder has no known explanation. V, J and clone size are taken as reported in that table, and D and trimming were inferred from the DNA itself. This sample has 2 million to 2.5 million clones in its table, and 80% to 95% of those were observed once. Jointly, the top ten make up 0.36% of the sample.

Source material: naive CD4+ T cells from PBMCs. The sample's cell subset or site, from its label and the paper: CD45RA+ positively selected. The V gene is TRBV9 and the J gene is TRBJ2-1; the D region may be TRBD1 or TRBD2, each matching 5 bases equally. This sequence originates from a man younger than 30 in good health. Some clones in this sample may be carry-over from other donors' samples. The CDR3 corresponds to CASSAEGSWNEQFF. The DNA is as follows: TGTGCCAGCAGCGCCGAGGGGTCCTGGAATGAGCAGTTCTTC.